The 30 T cell receptor beta chains listed next were all sequenced from one sample in a study of cytomegalovirus exposure and HLA in healthy donors. PCR involved 60 Vbeta and 13 Jbeta primers. TCRdb's copy holds only in-frame clones and misses some; the assay was immunoSEQ multiplex PCR. The table lists about 130,000 clones, roughly 80% of them singletons. The sequenced material came from PBMCs. These receptors all stem from a middle-aged woman in good health and CMV-seropositive.

The V gene is TRBV2, the J gene TRBJ2-1; a weak D match, TRBD1 (7 bases). Germline V gives CDR1 SNHLY, CDR2 FYNNEI. The CDR3 consists of 16 residues. Trimming shortened V by 0 bases and J by 1 base, and 10 bases separated the two germline ends. The CDR3: CASSEAPGGSYNEQFF. As DNA, the CDR3 is TGTGCCAGCAGTGAAGCCCCAGGGGGGTCCTACAATGAGCAGTTCTTC.

V and J are TRBV7-6 and TRBJ2-3; no clear D gene. V was pared by 6 bases and J by 0 bases, with 10 bases between. The CDR3 has 14 amino acids. CDR1 and CDR2 (germline): SGHVS, FNYEAQ. The CDR3 here is CASSLQVSTDTQYF. CDR3 coding DNA: TGTGCCAGCAGTTTGCAGGTCAGCACAGATACGCAGTATTTT. The full variable domain, in which reference TRBV7-6 and TRBJ2-3 provide the parts outside the CDR3, is GAGVSQSPRYKVTKRGQDVALRCDPISGHVSLYWYRQALGQGPEFLTYFNYEAQQDKSGLPNDRFSAERPEGSISTLTIQRTEQRDSAMYRCASSLQVSTDTQYFGPGTRLTVL.

V is TRBV7-2 and J is TRBJ1-1; TRBD1 agrees at 7 bases. V shed 7 bases, J shed 0 bases, and the junction held 5 bases outside the gene matches. This CDR3 has 14 residues. The germline CDR1 and CDR2 sequences are SGHTA and FQGNSA. As DNA, the CDR3 is TGTGCCAGCAACAAACAGGGGATGAACACTGAAGCTTTCTTT. Translation gives CASNKQGMNTEAFF.

CDR3 nucleotide sequence: TGTGCCAGCAGCCCCTTAGAGGGCTACACCTTC. Translation gives CASSPLEGYTF. The V and J genes are TRBV7-8 and TRBJ1-2; D unclear. The V and J ends lost 5 bases and 8 bases respectively, with 9 bases between them. Germline assignment: CDR1 SGHVS and CDR2 FQNEAQ. This CDR3 spans 11 amino acids.

The chain carries TRBV5-6 and TRBJ1-2; 12 bases fit TRBD1. The CDR3 runs 13 residues. V shed 4 bases and J 11 bases; nucleotides not matched to a gene: 6. The germline CDR1 and CDR2 sequences are SGHDT and YYEEEE. CDR3 amino acids: CASSLGQGAGYTF. In DNA, the CDR3 is TGTGCCAGCAGCCTGGGACAGGGGGCTGGTTACACCTTC.

This clone appeared once. This chain connects TRBV5-8 to TRBJ1-4; D is possibly TRBD1 (6 bases). The CDR3 sequence is 16 residues long. Trimming removed 0 bases at V and 7 bases at J, with 16 bases between. Germline CDR1 SGHTS, CDR2 YDEGEE. CDR3 sequence: CASSLARQARSEKLFF. In DNA, the CDR3 is TGTGCCAGCAGCTTGGCCCGACAGGCGCGGTCTGAAAAACTGTTTTTT.

The chain combines TRBV10-1 with TRBJ1-1; no clear D gene. CDR3 length: 16 amino acids. The germline gives CDR1 WNHNN, CDR2 SYGVQD (reference sequence). The V and J ends lost 2 bases and 5 bases respectively, with 18 bases between them. CDR3 protein: CASSEPSQRVMTEAFF. The CDR3 nucleotides are TGCGCCAGCAGTGAGCCGAGCCAACGGGTTATGACTGAAGCTTTCTTT.

The gene calls are TRBV5-1 and TRBJ2-3, with D tentatively TRBD2 (7 bases). V was trimmed by 7 bases and J by 4 bases, leaving 19 bases between them. Germline loops: CDR1 SGHRS, CDR2 YFSETQ. The CDR3 contains 15 residues. This chain's CDR3 is CASSPGGAGADTQYF. CDR3 in DNA: TGCGCCAGCTCCCCTGGGGGGGCCGGAGCAGATACGCAGTATTTT.

The gene calls are TRBV5-1 and TRBJ2-7, with D tentatively TRBD1 (6 bases). Germline lookup yields CDR1 SGHRS and CDR2 YFSETQ. The CDR3 length is 14 residues. The V gene lost 5 bases and the J gene lost 7 bases, with 19 bases spanning the gap. This chain's CDR3 is CASSQDSRSREQYF. The CDR3 nucleotides are TGCGCCAGCAGTCAGGACAGTAGATCTCGGGAGCAGTACTTC.

The sample holds one count of this clone. The chain employs TRBV30 and TRBJ1-1; 8 bases are shared with TRBD1. Germline CDR1 GTSNPN, CDR2 SVGIG (reference sequence). V was pared by 5 bases and J by 3 bases, with 2 bases of the junction left unmatched. This CDR3 has 12 residues. CDR3 loop: CAWADRDTEAFF. CDR3 sequence (DNA): TGTGCCTGGGCGGACAGGGACACTGAAGCTTTCTTT.

V usage is TRBV6-4 and J usage is TRBJ2-7; the D gene is possibly TRBD1 (6 bases). V shed 6 bases and J shed 3 bases, with 18 bases lying between them. This CDR3 spans 15 amino acids. The germline V gene has CDR1 MRHNA and CDR2 SNTAGT. The CDR3 region has the DNA TGTGCCAGCAGAGCGCTACCGACAGGACACTACGAGCAGTACTTC. Translation gives CASRALPTGHYEQYF.

V gene TRBV15 combines with J gene TRBJ2-7; 10 nucleotides agree with TRBD1. This CDR3 spans 15 amino acids. With V trimmed by 1 base and J by 5 bases, 5 bases remained unmatched. Per the germline V gene, CDR1 is LNHNV and CDR2 is YYDKDF (reference sequence). The CDR3 loop is CATSRVTGGRNEQYF. In nucleotides, the CDR3 is TGTGCCACCAGCAGAGTGACAGGGGGCCGCAACGAGCAGTACTTC.

The V gene is TRBV28, the J gene TRBJ1-4, with 7 bases lining up with TRBD1. Trimming cost V 5 bases and J 10 bases; bases outside gene matches: 22. This CDR3 is 18 amino acids long. Germline lookup yields CDR1 MDHEN and CDR2 SYDVKM. DNA for the CDR3: TGTGCCAGCAGTCCCTCGCGAGGGACAGCTCCGGGACTCATAAAACTGTTTTTT. It is translated as CASSPSRGTAPGLIKLFF.

The J gene is TRBJ1-2, the V gene TRBV5-6, with a possible D match to TRBD1 (6 bases). The CDR3 is made up of 14 amino acids. Looked up from germline, CDR1 is SGHDT and CDR2 is YYEEEE. V lost 0 bases, J lost 9 bases, and 15 bases lay in between. The CDR3 bases are TGTGCCAGCAGCTTGGGCAGGGGAAGGGAACGCTACACCTTC. Translating gives CASSLGRGRERYTF. The full variable domain, its missing parts supplied by reference TRBV5-6 and TRBJ1-2, is DAGVTQSPTHLIKTRGQQVTLRCSPKSGHDTVSWYQQALGQGPQFIFQYYEEEERQRGNFPDRFSGHQFPNYSSELNVNALLLGDSALYLCASSLGRGRERYTFGSGTRLTVV.

V and J are TRBV18 and TRBJ2-7, with D perhaps TRBD1 (6 bases). The germline V gene encodes CDR1 KGHSH and CDR2 LQKENI. V was pared by 4 bases and J by 0 bases, with 16 bases between. The CDR3 runs to 16 residues. CDR3 loop: CASSLYTGLNSYEQYF. In DNA, the CDR3 is TGTGCCAGCTCACTCTACACAGGGCTAAACTCCTACGAGCAGTACTTC.

This clone was seen a handful of times. The V gene is TRBV2, the J gene TRBJ2-7; D possibly corresponds to TRBD1 (5 bases). Germline CDR1 is SNHLY and CDR2 is FYNNEI. The CDR3 is 12 amino acids. V lost 3 bases to trimming and J lost 9 bases, with 12 bases between them. The CDR3 coding sequence is TGTGCCAGCAGTGACAGGGTCTGCTCGCAGTACTTC. Translation gives CASSDRVCSQYF. Full variable domain (rest looked up from reference TRBV2 and TRBJ2-7): EPEVTQTPSHQVTQMGQEVILRCVPISNHLYFYWYRQILGQKVEFLVSFYNNEISEKSEIFDDQFSVERPDGSNFTLKIRSTKLEDSAMYFCASSDRVCSQYFGPGTRLTVT.

The chain has TRBV19 and TRBJ2-3; D may be TRBD2 (6 bases). This CDR3 contains 14 residues. V lost 9 bases and J lost 6, with 19 bases in between. Germline assignment: CDR1 LNHDA and CDR2 SQIVND (reference sequence). CDR3 region: CASNNPGARDTQYF. CDR3 DNA: TGTGCCAGCAATAATCCGGGAGCGAGGGATACGCAGTATTTT.

This clone was picked up a small number of times. J is TRBJ2-7 and V is TRBV2; the match to TRBD1 covers 10 bases. The ends lost 11 bases at V and 5 bases at J; junction bases unmatched: 9. From germline, CDR1 is SNHLY and CDR2 FYNNEI. This CDR3 comprises 13 residues. The DNA of the CDR3 is TGTGCCGGTGCGGGACAGGGGATACACGAGCAGTACTTC. Translating it yields CAGAGQGIHEQYF.

This chain uses TRBV12-5 with TRBJ2-3; 7 bases agree with TRBD2. Trimming took 6 bases from V and 0 from J; bases not matched to a gene: 6. The CDR3 has 15 residues. Germline V gene lookup returns CDR1 LGHNT and CDR2 FRNRAP. CDR3 coding DNA: TGTGCTAGTGGGGGGAACGGGAGGAGCACAGATACGCAGTATTTT. It translates to CASGGNGRSTDTQYF.

This clone has just a few counts. The V call is TRBV5-6, the J call TRBJ2-2, with 8 positions matching TRBD1. Germline trimming cut 0 bases from V and 0 bases from J; bases unmatched to any gene: 10. This CDR3 is built from 19 residues. The germline V gene has CDR1 SGHDT and CDR2 YYEEEE. CDR3 nucleotide sequence: TGTGCCAGCAGCTTGGTAGTGGGGGCAGGGGGCACGAACACCGGGGAGCTGTTTTTT. As protein: CASSLVVGAGGTNTGELFF.

This chain joins TRBV2 and TRBJ1-1, with D perhaps matching TRBD1 (5 bases). The CDR3 is 14 residues long. Germline CDR1 SNHLY, CDR2 FYNNEI. With 10 bases removed from V and 0 bases from J, the gap between germline ends came to 15 bases. CDR3 protein: CAIEFDRLNTEAFF. The CDR3, as DNA: TGTGCCATTGAATTTGACAGACTGAACACTGAAGCTTTCTTT.

The chain is built from TRBV29-1 and TRBJ1-2; 9 bases are a match to TRBD1. This CDR3 contains 15 residues. The ends lost 3 bases at V and 6 bases at J; junction bases unmatched: 11. Germline-derived CDR1 and CDR2 are SQVTM and ANQGSEA. The CDR3 here is CSVDPPGQGSNGYTF. The CDR3 DNA follows: TGCAGCGTTGATCCACCGGGACAGGGTAGTAATGGCTACACCTTC.

The V gene is TRBV4-3, the J gene TRBJ1-2; the D is unclear. The germline V gene encodes CDR1 LGHNA and CDR2 YSLEER. This CDR3 is built from 14 residues. V lost 1 base and J 3 bases, leaving 9 bases between the germline ends. CDR3 nucleotide sequence: TGCGCCAGCAGCCAAGTATTACAGTACTATGGCTACACCTTC. As protein: CASSQVLQYYGYTF.

This chain links TRBV13 with TRBJ2-5; D unclear. Deletions cut 9 bases from V and 0 bases from J, with 11 bases between. Germline V gene lookup returns CDR1 PRHDT and CDR2 FYEKMQ (reference sequence). This CDR3 has 13 residues. The CDR3 DNA is TGTGCCAGTACCTACGAGGACCAAGAGACCCAGTACTTC. Residues: CASTYEDQETQYF. The complete variable domain, with remaining parts taken from reference TRBV13 and TRBJ2-5, reads AAGVIQSPRHLIKEKRETATLKCYPIPRHDTVYWYQQGPGQDPQFLISFYEKMQSDKGSIPDRFSAQQFSDYHSELNMSSLELGDSALYFCASTYEDQETQYFGPGTRLLVL.

This chain joins TRBV5-4 and TRBJ1-1; 9 bases line up with TRBD1. The CDR3 loop spans 13 amino acids. V shed 1 base, J shed 8 bases, and the junction held 3 bases outside the gene matches. The germline V gene encodes CDR1 SGHNT and CDR2 YYREEE (reference sequence). CDR3 protein: CASSLSGTGEAFF. DNA of the CDR3: TGTGCCAGCAGCTTGTCGGGGACAGGGGAAGCTTTCTTT.

The rearrangement uses TRBV28 and TRBJ2-7; 8 bases align to TRBD1. The trim removed 4 bases at V and 4 bases at J, leaving 6 bases unmatched. CDR3 length: 14 residues. CDR1 is MDHEN, CDR2 SYDVKM, per germline. CDR3 sequence (DNA): TGTGCCAGCAGTTCAGGGGGCGCCTTGTACGAGCAGTACTTC. Translated, it gives CASSSGGALYEQYF. Using reference TRBV28 and TRBJ2-7 for the parts outside the CDR3, the full variable domain is DVKVTQSSRYLVKRTGEKVFLECVQDMDHENMFWYRQDPGLGLRLIYFSYDVKMKEKGDIPEGYSVSREKKERFSLILESASTNQTSMYLCASSSGGALYEQYFGPGTRLTVT.

This clone has more than one count but fewer than ten. The V call is TRBV4-3, the J call TRBJ2-7, with TRBD1 identical over 7 bases. CDR3 length equals 17 residues. Germline CDR1 and CDR2: LGHNA and YSLEER. J was trimmed by 5 bases and V by 0 bases; bases with no gene match: 13. CDR3 residues: CASSQDDRVSFSNEQYF. The CDR3 coding sequence is TGCGCCAGCAGCCAAGATGACAGGGTATCTTTCTCGAACGAGCAGTACTTC.

V gene TRBV30 combines with J gene TRBJ1-1, with D perhaps matching TRBD1 (5 bases). Germline assignment: CDR1 GTSNPN and CDR2 SVGIG (reference sequence). The CDR3 loop spans 13 amino acids. The germline V and J ends were trimmed by 2 bases and 2 bases, with 9 bases remaining between them. CDR3 region: CAWSTGGNTEAFF. As DNA, the CDR3 is TGTGCCTGGAGTACCGGGGGAAACACTGAAGCTTTCTTT.

This sequence joins TRBV2 and TRBJ2-5; 8 bases match TRBD1. Judging by the DNA end, TRBJ2-7 fits better; the J call may be wrong. Germline V lookup: CDR1 SNHLY, CDR2 FYNNEI. There are 14 residues in the CDR3. CDR3 nucleotide sequence: TGTGCCAGCAGCCAGGGGGCAAGCTCCTACGAGCAGTACTTC. Translating gives CASSQGASSYEQYF.

The chain uses TRBV6-5 and TRBJ1-2; D may be TRBD1 (6 bases). CDR3 size: 13 residues. V lost 3 bases and J 5 bases, leaving 10 bases between the germline ends. Germline V gives CDR1 MNHEY, CDR2 SVGAGI. CDR3 sequence: CASSYRDTYGYTF. In DNA form, the CDR3 reads TGTGCCAGCAGTTATCGGGACACTTATGGCTACACCTTC.